This T cell receptor (beta chain) is from a study of early T cells in non-severe SARS-CoV-2 infection. Across the study: From unsorted whole blood, bulk RNA was sequenced, and the chains remained unpaired.

The table lists this clonotype with a few counts. The CDR3 contains 13 residues. From germline, CDR1 is SEHNR and CDR2 FQNEAQ (reference sequence). V lost 7 bases and J 3 bases, leaving 13 bases between the germline ends. Each single cDNA molecule received a unique molecular identifier. TCRdb reprocessed the 5' RACE reads via MiXCR and lists one record per CDR3 protein. Altogether approximately 65,000 distinct CDR3 sequences are present, 10% to 15% being singletons, with the ten largest covering more than 1.5%. The chain recombines TRBV7-9 with TRBJ2-7, with D perhaps TRBD1 or TRBD2 (5 bases each). The TCR sequence derives from an adult who was a healthcare worker with PCR-confirmed SARS-CoV-2 infection or an uninfected control (not recorded which). The sequenced sample consisted of whole blood. The DNA of the CDR3 is TGTGCCAGCACCCCCGGGGCCGACTACGAGCAGTACTTC. Its protein is CASTPGADYEQYF.